This TCR beta chain was captured by sequencing in a study of T cell responses to AZD1222 COVID-19 vaccine. The CDR3 has 15 amino acids. Germline CDR1 and CDR2: ENHRY and SYGVKD. V dropped 6 bases and J dropped 4; count of bases not matched to a gene: 6. The method was immunoSEQ multiplex PCR; TCRdb's version includes in-frame clones alone and lacks a portion of them. This sample carries 150,000 to 200,000 clones, about 91% of them seen once, and the ten largest clones take 1% to 1.5%. This clone came up a few times. The V call is TRBV10-3, the J call TRBJ1-3; TRBD1 agrees at 10 bases. This TCR derives from an adult who received the AZD1222 COVID-19 vaccine. This specimen consisted of peripheral blood, obtained 28 days after the second AZD1222 dose. CDR3 DNA: TGTGCCATCAGGCCGGGACAGGGGAACGGAAACACCATATATTTT. Amino acid sequence: CAIRPGQGNGNTIYF.